The 20 T cell receptor beta chains below come from one sample, sequenced in a study of OX40 agonist ivuxolimab in advanced cancers. Profiling relied on immunoSEQ multiplex PCR, and the TCRdb table lists in-frame clones only, not all of them. The sample contains roughly 23,000 clones, roughly 90% of which appear only once. The sequencing used CD4+ or CD8+ T cells sorted from blood, collected in a trial of the OX40 agonist ivuxolimab. All receptors derive from an adult with an advanced solid tumor such as melanoma, head and neck, liver or kidney cancer.

The chain combines TRBV5-6 with TRBJ2-2; D is perhaps TRBD1 (6 bases). This CDR3 contains 15 residues. V was cut by 0 bases and J by 6 bases, with 12 bases left in between. Germline V CDR1 and CDR2: SGHDT, YYEEEE. The CDR3 DNA is TGTGCCAGCAGCTTGGCAGGGGAGAGCGCCGGGGAGCTGTTTTTT. Encoded protein: CASSLAGESAGELFF.

The chain uses TRBV27 and TRBJ2-1; no definite D call. The CDR3 runs to 13 residues. Trimming left V 1 base short and J 3 bases short, with 4 bases between. Germline V lookup: CDR1 MNHEY, CDR2 SMNVEV (reference sequence). CDR3 bases: TGTGCCAGCAGTTTATACCGCTACAATGAGCAGTTCTTC. It encodes CASSLYRYNEQFF.

V is TRBV28 and J is TRBJ2-2, with 8 nucleotides matching TRBD1. V gave up 3 bases and J gave up 4 bases; unmatched junction bases: 4. CDR1 is MDHEN and CDR2 is SYDVKM in the germline V gene. This CDR3 spans 15 amino acids. The CDR3 DNA is TGTGCCAGCAGTTTCAGCAGGGGGCCCACCGGGGAGCTGTTTTTT. Protein sequence: CASSFSRGPTGELFF. Full variable domain (outside the CDR3, taken from reference TRBV28 and TRBJ2-2): DVKVTQSSRYLVKRTGEKVFLECVQDMDHENMFWYRQDPGLGLRLIYFSYDVKMKEKGDIPEGYSVSREKKERFSLILESASTNQTSMYLCASSFSRGPTGELFFGEGSRLTVL.

The chain recombines TRBV6-5 with TRBJ1-2, with 7 bases that match TRBD1. The CDR3 has 12 amino acids. Per the germline V gene, CDR1 is MNHEY and CDR2 is SVGAGI. The trim removed 4 bases at V and 7 bases at J, leaving 3 bases unmatched. CDR3 in amino acids: CASSSNRGGYTF. CDR3 bases: TGTGCCAGCAGTTCCAACAGGGGTGGCTACACCTTC.

This chain links TRBV29-1 with TRBJ1-4; TRBD1 might be the D (5 bases). The CDR3 covers 15 residues. V lost 0 bases and J 6 bases, leaving 14 bases between the germline ends. Looked up from germline, CDR1 is SQVTM and CDR2 is ANQGSEA. CDR3 amino acids: CSVEDLEGQDEKLFF. CDR3 bases: TGCAGCGTTGAAGATCTGGAGGGGCAGGATGAAAAACTGTTTTTT.

The V gene is TRBV9, the J gene TRBJ2-4, with D tentatively TRBD1 or TRBD2 (5 bases each). This CDR3 has 15 residues. Germline V CDR1 and CDR2: SGDLS, YYNGEE. The V and J ends lost 0 bases and 3 bases respectively, with 10 bases between them. The CDR3 coding sequence is TGTGCCAGCAGCGTAGGAGGGGATGGCAAAAACATTCAGTACTTC. Translating it yields CASSVGGDGKNIQYF.

The chain is built from TRBV7-3 and TRBJ2-7; 7 bases map to TRBD2. The CDR3 extends over 15 amino acids. With V trimmed by 2 bases and J by 0 bases, 4 bases remained unmatched. Germline loops: CDR1 SGHTA, CDR2 FQGTGA. The CDR3 region is CASSLFGGSSYEQYF. The DNA for the CDR3 is TGTGCCAGCAGCTTATTTGGCGGGAGCTCCTACGAGCAGTACTTC.

V usage is TRBV4-1 and J usage is TRBJ2-2; D may be TRBD1 (5 bases). The CDR3 is made up of 15 amino acids. Trimming cost V 1 base and J 7 bases, with 13 bases left between them. Per the germline V gene, CDR1 is MGHRA and CDR2 is YSYEKL. This CDR3 is CASSQVPRENGELFF. The CDR3 DNA is TGCGCCAGCAGCCAAGTACCCAGGGAAAACGGGGAGCTGTTTTTT.

CDR3 residues: CASSPYPHGMGNQPQHF. CDR3 bases: TGTGCCAGCAGCCCATATCCCCACGGGATGGGCAATCAGCCCCAGCATTTT. The J gene is TRBJ1-5, the V gene TRBV7-2; no definite D call. The germline gives CDR1 SGHTA, CDR2 FQGNSA. This CDR3 is built from 17 residues. Trimming removed 5 bases at V and 2 bases at J, with 19 bases between. Complete variable domain (other parts from reference TRBV7-2 and TRBJ1-5): GAGVSQSPSNKVTEKGKDVELRCDPISGHTALYWYRQSLGQGLEFLIYFQGNSAPDKSGLPSDRFSAERTGGSVSTLTIQRTQQEDSAVYLCASSPYPHGMGNQPQHFGDGTRLSIL.

The chain recombines TRBV19 with TRBJ2-5, with D tentatively TRBD2 (7 bases). V was trimmed by 4 bases and J by 5 bases, leaving 17 bases between them. Germline V lookup: CDR1 LNHDA, CDR2 SQIVND (reference sequence). This CDR3 comprises 15 residues. The CDR3 DNA follows: TGTGCCAGTAGTAGTTGGGGGGGCCGATATGAGACCCAGTACTTC. It yields the protein CASSSWGGRYETQYF. Complete variable domain (other parts from reference TRBV19 and TRBJ2-5): DGGITQSPKYLFRKEGQNVTLSCEQNLNHDAMYWYRQDPGQGLRLIYYSQIVNDFQKGDIAEGYSVSREKKESFPLTVTSAQKNPTAFYLCASSSWGGRYETQYFGPGTRLLVL.

The V gene is TRBV6-6, the J gene TRBJ2-3, with 8 bases identical to TRBD2. The CDR3 has 16 amino acids. The V and J ends lost 0 bases and 4 bases, in that order; junction bases with no gene match: 6. CDR1 is MNHNY, CDR2 SVGAGI, per germline (reference sequence). CDR3 loop: CASSYSIREGPDTQYF. CDR3 nucleotide sequence: TGTGCCAGCAGTTACTCTATTCGGGAGGGCCCAGATACGCAGTATTTT.

The chain uses TRBV30 and TRBJ2-7, with D unresolved. The germline CDR1 and CDR2 sequences are GTSNPN and SVGIG (reference sequence). CDR3 length: 11 residues. Trimming shortened V by 3 bases and J by 6 bases, and 9 bases separated the two germline ends. The DNA for the CDR3 is TGTGCCTGGAGCCGCCTCACCGAGCAGTACTTC. This sequence encodes CAWSRLTEQYF.

V and J are TRBV13 and TRBJ1-5, with a weak D call TRBD1 (6 bases). CDR1 and CDR2 (germline): PRHDT, FYEKMQ (reference sequence). V dropped 0 bases and J dropped 5 bases, with 8 bases sitting between them. This CDR3 has 14 residues. In DNA form, the CDR3 reads TGTGCCAGCAGCTTAGGGACAGGAGATCAGCCCCAGCATTTT. Amino acids: CASSLGTGDQPQHF.

The CDR3, as DNA: TGTGCCAGCAGTTCAGGGGGCCGGACCGACGAGCAGTACTTC. Protein product: CASSSGGRTDEQYF. This chain links TRBV6-5 with TRBJ2-7; TRBD1 agrees at 8 bases. Germline V gives CDR1 MNHEY, CDR2 SVGAGI. V was clipped by 4 bases and J by 5 bases; unmatched bases: 7. The CDR3 is made up of 14 amino acids.

CDR3 in DNA: TGCGCCAGCAAGGTAGCCCCCGGTGAGAACACCGGGGAGCTGTTTTTT. Its protein product is CASKVAPGENTGELFF. This chain joins TRBV4-1 and TRBJ2-2; no clear D. This CDR3 has 16 amino acids. Germline V lookup: CDR1 MGHRA, CDR2 YSYEKL. V was pared by 7 bases and J by 1 base, with 16 bases between.

In its sample, this clone was seen once. The chain combines TRBV7-9 with TRBJ2-2; a weak D match, TRBD1 (5 bases). Trimming stripped 3 bases from V and 4 bases from J, with 12 bases between. The germline V gene encodes CDR1 SEHNR and CDR2 FQNEAQ (reference sequence). The CDR3 extends over 15 amino acids. The CDR3 loop reads CASSFDRQSTGELFF. The CDR3 bases are TGTGCCAGCAGCTTCGACCGACAGTCCACCGGGGAGCTGTTTTTT.

The chain links TRBV27 to TRBJ2-7, with TRBD2 identical over 10 bases. The CDR3 is made up of 15 amino acids. Germline loops: CDR1 MNHEY, CDR2 SMNVEV (reference sequence). V was pared by 5 bases and J by 9 bases, with 13 bases of the junction left unmatched. The CDR3, as DNA: TGTGCCAGCAGTCCCACCCCAGCGGGAGGGCCCTTGCAGTACTTC. Translation gives CASSPTPAGGPLQYF.

The chain joins TRBV15 to TRBJ2-1; the D is unclear. Germline V gene data show CDR1 as LNHNV and CDR2 as YYDKDF (reference sequence). This CDR3 is 12 amino acids long. V gave up 0 bases and J gave up 8 bases, with 5 bases separating them. In DNA form, the CDR3 reads TGTGCCACCAGCAGAGATTTCGATGAGCAGTTCTTC. Amino acids: CATSRDFDEQFF.

The chain carries TRBV19 and TRBJ2-3; D is possibly TRBD1 (5 bases). Germline CDR1 reads LNHDA; CDR2 reads SQIVND (reference sequence). The length of the CDR3 is 15 residues. V lost 3 bases to trimming and J lost 2 bases, with 12 bases between them. The CDR3 DNA reads as TGTGCCAGTAGTATGGCGTCAGGGTACACAGATACGCAGTATTTT. Translating gives CASSMASGYTDTQYF. Looking up the rest from reference TRBV19 and TRBJ2-3 gives the full variable domain: DGGITQSPKYLFRKEGQNVTLSCEQNLNHDAMYWYRQDPGQGLRLIYYSQIVNDFQKGDIAEGYSVSREKKESFPLTVTSAQKNPTAFYLCASSMASGYTDTQYFGPGTRLTVL.

The genes are TRBV6-1 and TRBJ2-5; 9 bases match TRBD2. The DNA end is a closer match to TRBJ2-7, so the J assignment may be wrong. The CDR3 extends over 14 amino acids. Germline CDR1 reads MNHNS; CDR2 reads SASEGT. DNA of the CDR3: TGTGCCAGCAGCCGACTAGCGGCTATTTACGAGCAGTACTTC. Its translation is CASSRLAAIYEQYF.